This TCR beta chain originates from a study of neurological immune-mediated disorders. Many counts were recorded for this clonotype. One entry per CDR3 protein, called by TCRdb with MiXCR from the 5' RACE reads. Of 50,000 or so distinct CDR3 sequences detected, about an eighth appear once; the ten largest clones hold less than 2%. The specimen sequenced was PBMCs. This TCR was recovered from a man aged 60 to 69 in good health.

The CDR3 sequence: CASSGTGWTGELFF. The CDR3 coding sequence is TGTGCCAGCAGCGGTACAGGGTGGACCGGGGAGCTGTTTTTT. The V and J genes are TRBV7-6 and TRBJ2-2; D may be TRBD1 (6 bases). Trimming removed 5 bases at V and 5 bases at J, with 12 bases between. CDR1 SGHVS and CDR2 FNYEAQ come from the germline V gene. The CDR3 is 14 residues long.